This TCR beta chain came from a study of blood T cell repertoires in COVID-19. Study in general: COVID-19 samples collected from the United States, Italy and Spain covered acute and convalescent phases.

Under the authors' procedure: How many nucleated cells were present was estimated from reference gene primer amplification. Sequencing used immunoSEQ multiplex PCR; TCRdb keeps in-frame clones, though not all of them. D and trimming were read from the DNA, whereas the V and J calls and clone size are those reported in that table. The sample gives 100,000 to 150,000 clones, about 85% of which show up once; under 2.5% is in the top ten. Losses at the gene ends were 3 bases for V and 8 bases for J; bases not matched to a gene: 8. The CDR3 extends over 15 amino acids. In germline, CDR1 is KGHSH, CDR2 LQKENI.

The chain employs TRBV18 and TRBJ2-4; 9 bases align to TRBD1. The sequenced material came from peripheral blood. This TCR came from a man aged 65-85 years with acute or convalescent COVID-19. As DNA, the CDR3 is TGTGCCAGCTCACCGGGACAGGGAGGAAAGGACATTCAGTACTTC. Its protein product is CASSPGQGGKDIQYF.